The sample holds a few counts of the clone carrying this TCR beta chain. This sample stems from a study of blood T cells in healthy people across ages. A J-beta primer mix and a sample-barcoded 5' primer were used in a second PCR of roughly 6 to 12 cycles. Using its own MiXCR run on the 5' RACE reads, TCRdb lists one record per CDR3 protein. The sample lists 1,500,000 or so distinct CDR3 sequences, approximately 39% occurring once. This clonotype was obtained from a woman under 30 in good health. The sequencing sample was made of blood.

CDR3 residues: CSARDGRGPYSYEQYF. The CDR3 bases are TGCAGTGCTAGAGATGGAAGGGGCCCCTACTCCTACGAGCAGTACTTC. The chain combines TRBV20-1 with TRBJ2-7, with a possible D match to TRBD1 (5 bases). V lost 0 bases and J lost 0, with 15 bases in between. CDR1 DFQATT and CDR2 SNEGSKA come from the germline V gene (reference sequence). This CDR3 is 16 amino acids long.